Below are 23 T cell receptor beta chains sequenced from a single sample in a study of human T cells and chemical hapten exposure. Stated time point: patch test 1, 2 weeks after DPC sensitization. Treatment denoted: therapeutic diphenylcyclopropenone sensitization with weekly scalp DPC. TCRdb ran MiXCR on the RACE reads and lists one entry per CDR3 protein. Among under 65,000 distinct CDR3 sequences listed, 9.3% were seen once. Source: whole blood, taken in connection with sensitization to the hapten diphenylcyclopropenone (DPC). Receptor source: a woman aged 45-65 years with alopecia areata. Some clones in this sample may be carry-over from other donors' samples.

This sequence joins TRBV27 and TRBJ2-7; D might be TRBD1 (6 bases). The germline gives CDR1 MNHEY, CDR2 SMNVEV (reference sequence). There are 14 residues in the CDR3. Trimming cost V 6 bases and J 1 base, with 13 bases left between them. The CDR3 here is CASRRQDPSYEQYF. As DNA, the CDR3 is TGTGCCAGCAGACGACAGGACCCTTCCTACGAGCAGTACTTC.

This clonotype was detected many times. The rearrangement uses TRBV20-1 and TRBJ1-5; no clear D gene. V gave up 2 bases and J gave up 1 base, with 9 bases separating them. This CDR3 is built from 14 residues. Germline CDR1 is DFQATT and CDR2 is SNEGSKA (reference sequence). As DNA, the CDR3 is TGCAGTGCTAGATTCGGTGTCAGCAATCAGCCCCAGCATTTT. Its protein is CSARFGVSNQPQHF.

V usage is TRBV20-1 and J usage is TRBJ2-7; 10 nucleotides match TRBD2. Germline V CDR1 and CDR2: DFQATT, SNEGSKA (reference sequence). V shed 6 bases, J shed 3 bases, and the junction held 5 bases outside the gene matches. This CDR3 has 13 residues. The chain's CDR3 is CSATGTSVYEQYF. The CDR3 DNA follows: TGCAGTGCAACCGGGACTAGCGTCTACGAGCAGTACTTC.

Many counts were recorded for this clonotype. CDR3 loop: CASSVKGIGELFF. The CDR3, as DNA: TGTGCCAGCAGTGTAAAAGGGATCGGGGAGCTGTTTTTT. This chain links TRBV2 with TRBJ2-2; D remains unclear. Germline V gene data show CDR1 as SNHLY and CDR2 as FYNNEI. The ends were cut back, 4 bases at V and 7 bases at J, with 10 bases in the middle. The CDR3 contains 13 residues.

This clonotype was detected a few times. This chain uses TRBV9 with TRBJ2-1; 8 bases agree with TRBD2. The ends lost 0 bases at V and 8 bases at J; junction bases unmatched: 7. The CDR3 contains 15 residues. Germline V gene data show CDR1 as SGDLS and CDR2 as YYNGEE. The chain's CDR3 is CASSVVVAGRDEQFF. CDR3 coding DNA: TGTGCCAGCAGCGTAGTGGTAGCGGGACGCGATGAGCAGTTCTTC.

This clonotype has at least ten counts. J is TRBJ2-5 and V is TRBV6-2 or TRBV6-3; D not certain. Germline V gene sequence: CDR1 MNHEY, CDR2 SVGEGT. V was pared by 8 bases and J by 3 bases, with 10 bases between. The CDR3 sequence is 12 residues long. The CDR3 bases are TGTGCCAGCGGGCCGGTGGAAGAGACCCAGTACTTC. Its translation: CASGPVEETQYF.

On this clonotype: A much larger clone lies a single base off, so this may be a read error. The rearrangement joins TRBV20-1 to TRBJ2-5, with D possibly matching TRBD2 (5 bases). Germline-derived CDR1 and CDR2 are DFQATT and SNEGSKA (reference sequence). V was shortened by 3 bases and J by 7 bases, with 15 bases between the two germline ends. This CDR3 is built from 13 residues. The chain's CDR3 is CSARLRGMGTQYF. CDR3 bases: TGCAGTGCTAGGTTGAGAGGGATGGGGACCCAGTACTTC.

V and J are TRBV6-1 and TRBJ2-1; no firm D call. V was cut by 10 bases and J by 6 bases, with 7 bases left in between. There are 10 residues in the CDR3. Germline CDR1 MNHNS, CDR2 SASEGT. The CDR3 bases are TGTGCCACCGCTTTCAATGAGCAGTTCTTC. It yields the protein CATAFNEQFF.

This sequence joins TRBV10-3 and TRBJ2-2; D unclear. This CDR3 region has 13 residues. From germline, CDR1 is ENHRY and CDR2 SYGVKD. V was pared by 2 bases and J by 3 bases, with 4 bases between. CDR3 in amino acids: CAISEEYTGELFF. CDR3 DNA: TGTGCCATCAGTGAGGAGTACACCGGGGAGCTGTTTTTT.

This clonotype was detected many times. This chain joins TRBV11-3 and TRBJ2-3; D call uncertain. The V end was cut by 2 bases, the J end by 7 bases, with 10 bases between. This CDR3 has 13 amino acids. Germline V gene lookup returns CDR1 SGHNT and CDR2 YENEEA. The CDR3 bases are TGTGCCAGCAGCTTACCATCCTCCCATACGCAGTATTTT. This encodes CASSLPSSHTQYF.

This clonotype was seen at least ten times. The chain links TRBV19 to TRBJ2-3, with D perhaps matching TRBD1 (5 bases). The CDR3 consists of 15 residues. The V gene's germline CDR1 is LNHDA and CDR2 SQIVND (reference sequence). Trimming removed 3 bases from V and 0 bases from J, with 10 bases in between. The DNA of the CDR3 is TGTGCCAGTAGTATCGGACACGGTAGCACAGATACGCAGTATTTT. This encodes CASSIGHGSTDTQYF. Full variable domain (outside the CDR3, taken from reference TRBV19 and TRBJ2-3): DGGITQSPKYLFRKEGQNVTLSCEQNLNHDAMYWYRQDPGQGLRLIYYSQIVNDFQKGDIAEGYSVSREKKESFPLTVTSAQKNPTAFYLCASSIGHGSTDTQYFGPGTRLTVL.

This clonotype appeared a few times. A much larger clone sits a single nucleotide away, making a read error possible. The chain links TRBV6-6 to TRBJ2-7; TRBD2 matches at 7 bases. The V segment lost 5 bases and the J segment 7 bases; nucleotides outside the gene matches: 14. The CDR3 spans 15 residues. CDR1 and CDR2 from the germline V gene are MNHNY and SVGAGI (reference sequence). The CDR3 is CASSTGLVGGREQYF. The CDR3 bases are TGTGCCAGCAGTACCGGACTAGTGGGAGGGCGAGAGCAGTACTTC.

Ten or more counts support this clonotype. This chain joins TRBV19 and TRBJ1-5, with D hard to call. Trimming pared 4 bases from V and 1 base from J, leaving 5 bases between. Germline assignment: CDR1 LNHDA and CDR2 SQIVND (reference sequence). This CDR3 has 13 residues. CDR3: CASSTLSNQPQHF. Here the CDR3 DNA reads TGTGCCAGTAGTACCCTCAGCAATCAGCCCCAGCATTTT.

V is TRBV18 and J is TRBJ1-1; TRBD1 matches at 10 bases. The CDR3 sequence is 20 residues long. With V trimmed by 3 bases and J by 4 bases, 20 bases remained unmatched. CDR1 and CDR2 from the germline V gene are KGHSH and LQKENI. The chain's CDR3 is CASSPTRARAGRDRGTEAFF. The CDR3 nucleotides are TGTGCCAGCTCACCGACTCGAGCCCGCGCGGGAAGGGACAGGGGCACTGAAGCTTTCTTT.

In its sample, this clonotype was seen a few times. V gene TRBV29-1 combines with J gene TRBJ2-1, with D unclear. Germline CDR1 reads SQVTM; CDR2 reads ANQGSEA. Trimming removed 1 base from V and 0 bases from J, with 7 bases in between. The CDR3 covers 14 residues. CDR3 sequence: CSVEVQISYNEQFF. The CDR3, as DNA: TGCAGCGTTGAAGTCCAGATCTCCTACAATGAGCAGTTCTTC.

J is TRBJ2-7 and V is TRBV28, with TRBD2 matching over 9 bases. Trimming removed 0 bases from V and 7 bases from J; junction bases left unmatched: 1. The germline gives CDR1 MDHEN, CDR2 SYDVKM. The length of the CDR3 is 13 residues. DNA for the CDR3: TGTGCCAGCAGTTTATGGCTAGCGGGGGAGCAGTACTTC. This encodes CASSLWLAGEQYF.

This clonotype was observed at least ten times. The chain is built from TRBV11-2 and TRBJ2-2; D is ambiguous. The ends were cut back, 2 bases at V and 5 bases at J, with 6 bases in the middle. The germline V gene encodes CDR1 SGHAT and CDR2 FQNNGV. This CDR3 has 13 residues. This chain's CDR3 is CASSLTVTGELFF. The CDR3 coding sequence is TGTGCCAGCAGCTTAACGGTAACCGGGGAGCTGTTTTTT. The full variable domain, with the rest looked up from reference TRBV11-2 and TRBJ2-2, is EAGVAQSPRYKIIEKRQSVAFWCNPISGHATLYWYQQILGQGPKLLIQFQNNGVVDDSQLPKDRFSAERLKGVDSTLKIQPAKLEDSAVYLCASSLTVTGELFFGEGSRLTVL.

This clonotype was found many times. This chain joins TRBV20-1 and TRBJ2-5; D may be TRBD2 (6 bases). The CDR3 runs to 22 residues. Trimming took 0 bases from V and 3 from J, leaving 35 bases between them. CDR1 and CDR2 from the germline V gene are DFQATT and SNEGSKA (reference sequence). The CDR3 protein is CSARDGHGGTSPRQRAKETQYF. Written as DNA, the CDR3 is TGCAGTGCTAGAGATGGGCATGGTGGCACTAGCCCCCGGCAGCGTGCCAAAGAGACCCAGTACTTC.

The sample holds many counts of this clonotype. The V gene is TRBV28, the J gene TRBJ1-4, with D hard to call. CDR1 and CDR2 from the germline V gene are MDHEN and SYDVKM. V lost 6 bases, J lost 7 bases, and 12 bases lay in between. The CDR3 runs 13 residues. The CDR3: CASRDILVEKLFF. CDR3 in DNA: TGTGCCAGCAGAGATATACTGGTTGAAAAACTGTTTTTT.

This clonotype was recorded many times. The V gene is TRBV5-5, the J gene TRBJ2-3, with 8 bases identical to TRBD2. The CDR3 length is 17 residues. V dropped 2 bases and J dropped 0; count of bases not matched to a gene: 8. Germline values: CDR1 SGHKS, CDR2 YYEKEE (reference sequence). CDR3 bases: TGTGCCAGCAGCTTACTCCCGGGAGGGGGAAGCACAGATACGCAGTATTTT. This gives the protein CASSLLPGGGSTDTQYF.

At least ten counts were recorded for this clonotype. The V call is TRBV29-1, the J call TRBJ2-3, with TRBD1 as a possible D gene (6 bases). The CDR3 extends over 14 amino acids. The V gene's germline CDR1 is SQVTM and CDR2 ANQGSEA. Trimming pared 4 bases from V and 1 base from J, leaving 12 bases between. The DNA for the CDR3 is TGCAGCGTTGCTGGGGGCCGAGGCACAGATACGCAGTATTTT. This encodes CSVAGGRGTDTQYF.

The CDR3 is CASSLEVRRTQYF. The CDR3 DNA is TGTGCCAGCAGCTTAGAAGTACGGAGGACGCAGTATTTT. The chain carries TRBV7-2 and TRBJ2-3; D possibly corresponds to TRBD2 (5 bases). The ends were cut back, 1 base at V and 9 bases at J, with 11 bases in the middle. The CDR3 loop spans 13 amino acids. Germline V lookup: CDR1 SGHTA, CDR2 FQGNSA.

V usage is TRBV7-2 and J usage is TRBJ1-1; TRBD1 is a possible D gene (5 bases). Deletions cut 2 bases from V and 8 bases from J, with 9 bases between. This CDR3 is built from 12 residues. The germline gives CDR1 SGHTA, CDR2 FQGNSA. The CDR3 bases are TGTGCCAGCAGCTTATCTGGGGGAGAAGCTTTCTTT. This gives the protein CASSLSGGEAFF.